This TCR beta chain was sequenced for a study of technical replicates of blood from several donors. Assay: immunoSEQ multiplex PCR; the TCRdb copy retains only in-frame clones and omits some. The sample carries tens of thousands of clones, roughly 93% recorded once. The V and J ends lost 4 bases and 4 bases respectively, with 8 bases between them. The CDR3 runs to 13 residues. Germline CDR1 and CDR2: WNHNN and SYGVQD (reference sequence). The genes are TRBV10-1 and TRBJ1-5; D call uncertain. Input material: T cells isolated from PBMCs. The clonotype originates from a human donor in good health. CDR3 protein: CASSGQINQPQHF. The DNA for the CDR3 is TGCGCCAGCAGTGGCCAGATTAATCAGCCCCAGCATTTT.